Below, 8 T cell receptor beta chains from the same sample are listed, as sequenced in a study of shared clonotypes between healthy human individuals. TCRdb's table, derived via immunoSEQ multiplex PCR, lists solely in-frame clones and lacks some. The profile shows roughly 500,000 clones, about 82% of them singletons. The sample consisted of PBMCs. The receptor set was obtained from a woman between 35 and 50 years old in good health. Some clones in this sample may be carry-over from other donors' samples.

The chain joins TRBV7-8 to TRBJ2-3; 12 bases match TRBD2. The CDR3 sequence is 16 residues long. Germline V gives CDR1 SGHVS, CDR2 FQNEAQ. The V gene end was trimmed by 5 bases and the J gene end by 4 bases; junction bases not matched to a gene: 7. The CDR3 DNA reads as TGTGCCAGCAGCCATAGACTAGCGGGAGTCTCAGATACGCAGTATTTT. It codes for CASSHRLAGVSDTQYF.

The chain couples TRBV28 to TRBJ2-5; either TRBD1 or TRBD2 may fit D (5 bases each). The DNA end favors TRBJ2-7, so the J call may be wrong. CDR1 and CDR2 from the germline V gene are MDHEN and SYDVKM. The length of the CDR3 is 13 residues. The CDR3 nucleotides read TGTGCCAGCATGACGAGGGGTACCTACGAGCAGTACTTC. This gives the protein CASMTRGTYEQYF.

The rearrangement uses TRBV11-2 and TRBJ1-1; D unclear. V lost 3 bases and J lost 0, with 8 bases in between. Germline V gene sequence: CDR1 SGHAT, CDR2 FQNNGV. The length of the CDR3 is 14 residues. The CDR3 DNA reads as TGTGCCAGCAGCTTCGATTGGGTGAACACTGAAGCTTTCTTT. It is translated as CASSFDWVNTEAFF.

This clone has at least ten counts. The rearrangement joins TRBV2 to TRBJ2-5, with a tentative D call TRBD1 (6 bases). Germline CDR1 and CDR2: SNHLY and FYNNEI. V was pared by 6 bases and J by 5 bases, with 10 bases between. CDR3 length: 12 amino acids. DNA of the CDR3: TGTGCCAGCAGCGGAACAGGGGAGACCCAGTACTTC. It encodes CASSGTGETQYF. Full variable domain (remainder filled in from reference TRBV2 and TRBJ2-5): EPEVTQTPSHQVTQMGQEVILRCVPISNHLYFYWYRQILGQKVEFLVSFYNNEISEKSEIFDDQFSVERPDGSNFTLKIRSTKLEDSAMYFCASSGTGETQYFGPGTRLLVL.

V is TRBV6-1 and J is TRBJ2-5; tentatively, D is TRBD1 (7 bases). Trimming stripped 11 bases from V and 1 base from J, with 14 bases between. Germline V CDR1 and CDR2: MNHNS, SASEGT. CDR3 length: 13 residues. The CDR3 loop is CAGGGKVQETQYF. Here the CDR3 DNA reads TGTGCCGGAGGGGGCAAAGTCCAAGAGACCCAGTACTTC.

The chain uses TRBV7-2 and TRBJ2-5; 8 bases agree with TRBD1. The last part of the DNA fits TRBJ2-7 better; the J call may be wrong. The germline gives CDR1 SGHTA, CDR2 FQGNSA. The CDR3 length is 14 residues. CDR3 residues: CASSLDRGSYEQYF. CDR3 DNA sequence: TGTGCCAGCAGCTTAGACAGGGGGAGCTACGAGCAGTACTTC.

V usage is TRBV5-4 and J usage is TRBJ2-5, with TRBD2 identical over 8 bases. V trimming: 4 bases; J trimming: 5 bases; junction bases outside the gene matches: 7. Germline-derived CDR1 and CDR2 are SGHNT and YYREEE (reference sequence). The CDR3 runs 14 residues. The CDR3 region is CASSLGLGGETQYF. The CDR3 DNA follows: TGTGCCAGCAGCCTGGGACTAGGAGGGGAGACCCAGTACTTC.

The chain employs TRBV28 and TRBJ2-5; D is unclear. From germline, CDR1 is MDHEN and CDR2 SYDVKM. Deletions cut 3 bases from V and 7 bases from J, with 9 bases between. The CDR3 covers 12 residues. The CDR3 region has the DNA TGTGCCAGCAGTTTTGGCTTGGGGACCCAGTACTTC. Translation: CASSFGLGTQYF. Full variable domain (remainder filled in from reference TRBV28 and TRBJ2-5): DVKVTQSSRYLVKRTGEKVFLECVQDMDHENMFWYRQDPGLGLRLIYFSYDVKMKEKGDIPEGYSVSREKKERFSLILESASTNQTSMYLCASSFGLGTQYFGPGTRLLVL.